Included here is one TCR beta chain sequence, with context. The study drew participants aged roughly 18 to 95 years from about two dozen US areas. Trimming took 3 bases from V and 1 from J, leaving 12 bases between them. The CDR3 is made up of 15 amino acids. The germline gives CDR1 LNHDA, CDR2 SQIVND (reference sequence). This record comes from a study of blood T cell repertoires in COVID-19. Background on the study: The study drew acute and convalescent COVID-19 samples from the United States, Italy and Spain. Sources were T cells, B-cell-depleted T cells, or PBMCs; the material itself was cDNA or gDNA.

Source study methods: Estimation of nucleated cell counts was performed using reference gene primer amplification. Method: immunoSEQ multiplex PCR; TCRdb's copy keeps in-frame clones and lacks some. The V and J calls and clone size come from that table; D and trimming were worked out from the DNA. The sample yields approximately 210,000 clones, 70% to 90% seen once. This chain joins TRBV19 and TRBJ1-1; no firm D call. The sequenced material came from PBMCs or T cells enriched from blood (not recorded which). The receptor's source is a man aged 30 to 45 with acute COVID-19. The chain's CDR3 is CASSISGLGNTEAFF. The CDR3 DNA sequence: TGTGCCAGTAGTATCTCGGGTTTGGGGAACACTGAAGCTTTCTTT.